What follows are 21 T cell receptor beta chains derived from one specimen sequenced in a study of PD-1 blockade in mismatch repair-deficient tumors. Generated by immunoSEQ multiplex PCR, the TCRdb table keeps only in-frame clones and is missing some. The table lists more than 90,000 clones, about 74% of them singletons. The specimen comprised peripheral blood, sampled approximately 60 weeks after starting pembrolizumab. These receptors were obtained from an adult with mismatch repair-deficient cancer.

The J gene is TRBJ2-3, the V gene TRBV6-6, with 12 bases lining up with TRBD2. The CDR3 has 15 amino acids. Germline CDR1 reads MNHNY; CDR2 reads SVGAGI (reference sequence). Unmatched junction bases numbered 5, after V lost 6 bases and J lost 4 bases. In DNA form, the CDR3 reads TGTGCCAGCAGAGCGACTAGCGGGAGTGCAGATACGCAGTATTTT. This sequence encodes CASRATSGSADTQYF.

This chain uses TRBV7-2 with TRBJ2-1, with 8 bases matching TRBD2. The J segment lost 7 bases and the V segment lost 3 bases, leaving 11 bases of the junction unmatched. This CDR3 comprises 16 residues. Germline lookup yields CDR1 SGHTA and CDR2 FQGNSA. CDR3 in DNA: TGTGCCAGCAGCTTCTTTAGCGGGACTTGGGGAAATGAGCAGTTCTTC. The encoded protein is CASSFFSGTWGNEQFF.

The rearrangement uses TRBV11-2 and TRBJ1-1; 7 nucleotides line up with TRBD1. The ends lost 6 bases at V and 5 bases at J; junction bases unmatched: 9. The CDR3 extends over 14 amino acids. Germline V CDR1 and CDR2: SGHAT, FQNNGV. The DNA of the CDR3 is TGTGCCAGCAGTAACAGGGGTCCGGTGACTGAAGCTTTCTTT. Protein product: CASSNRGPVTEAFF.

The chain is built from TRBV11-3 and TRBJ2-1, with D tentatively TRBD2 (6 bases). V lost 3 bases and J 1 base, leaving 13 bases between the germline ends. The CDR3 extends over 16 amino acids. CDR1 SGHNT and CDR2 YENEEA come from the germline V gene. Here the CDR3 reads CASSFEAGRSYNEQFF. The CDR3, as DNA: TGTGCCAGCAGCTTCGAGGCGGGACGTTCCTACAATGAGCAGTTCTTC.

This rearrangement joins TRBV10-3 to TRBJ2-3; D call uncertain. In germline, CDR1 is ENHRY, CDR2 SYGVKD. V was trimmed by 0 bases and J by 14 bases, leaving 15 bases between them. The CDR3 covers 13 residues. The CDR3 reads CAISESSYQIGYF. Here the CDR3 DNA reads TGTGCCATCAGTGAGTCGTCTTACCAGATAGGGTATTTT.

This chain uses TRBV11-2 with TRBJ1-2; 8 bases fit TRBD1. This CDR3 is built from 15 residues. Germline assignment: CDR1 SGHAT and CDR2 FQNNGV. J was trimmed by 1 base and V by 5 bases; bases with no gene match: 6. CDR3 residues: CASSERTGSNYGYTF. CDR3 in DNA: TGTGCCAGCAGCGAACGGACAGGGAGTAACTATGGCTACACCTTC.

The chain is built from TRBV27 and TRBJ2-7; D is perhaps TRBD1 (6 bases). The CDR3 sequence is 13 residues long. V lost 10 bases and J lost 4, with 17 bases in between. The germline CDR1 and CDR2 sequences are MNHEY and SMNVEV (reference sequence). The CDR3 here is CATLDRRSYEQYF. The CDR3 DNA sequence: TGTGCCACCTTAGACAGGAGATCGTACGAGCAGTACTTC.

The chain carries TRBV28 and TRBJ2-5; 12 bases fit TRBD2. The CDR3 is made up of 16 amino acids. J was trimmed by 4 bases and V by 6 bases; bases with no gene match: 9. CDR1 is MDHEN and CDR2 is SYDVKM in the germline V gene. For the CDR3, the DNA is TGTGCCAGCAGAGAAGATCGACTAGCGGGAGTAGAGACCCAGTACTTC. Translating gives CASREDRLAGVETQYF.

This chain connects TRBV7-6 to TRBJ2-7; 7 positions agree with TRBD2. The CDR3 is 17 amino acids. CDR1 and CDR2 (germline): SGHVS, FNYEAQ. V lost 2 bases, J lost 7 bases, and 17 bases stayed unmatched. CDR3 residues: CASSLSTLAGDSWEQYF. The CDR3 coding sequence is TGTGCCAGCAGCTTATCTACACTCGCGGGAGACTCGTGGGAGCAGTACTTC.

The CDR3: CASSLGRGANQPQHF. The CDR3 DNA reads as TGTGCCAGCAGCTTGGGCAGGGGAGCCAATCAGCCCCAGCATTTT. The chain carries TRBV5-8 and TRBJ1-5, with D maybe TRBD1 (6 bases). The CDR3 consists of 15 residues. Trimming cost V 0 bases and J 3 bases, with 10 bases left between them. Germline CDR1 is SGHTS and CDR2 is YDEGEE.

This chain uses TRBV19 with TRBJ2-3; 7 bases fit TRBD2. Germline-derived CDR1 and CDR2 are LNHDA and SQIVND (reference sequence). V shed 3 bases and J 0 bases; nucleotides not matched to a gene: 3. The CDR3 has 15 residues. CDR3 coding DNA: TGTGCCAGTAGTATCGGGGGGAGGAGCACAGATACGCAGTATTTT. Translated: CASSIGGRSTDTQYF.

This clone was counted between two and nine times. V usage is TRBV6-5 and J usage is TRBJ2-1, with D unclear. The V end lost 0 bases, the J end lost 6 bases, and 6 bases lay between the germline ends. Germline CDR1 and CDR2: MNHEY and SVGAGI. This CDR3 has 13 amino acids. For the CDR3, the DNA is TGTGCCAGCAGTTACTCCATAGGCAATGAGCAGTTCTTC. Protein product: CASSYSIGNEQFF.

This clone was recorded a few times. This chain links TRBV30 with TRBJ1-1; no firm D call. CDR1 GTSNPN and CDR2 SVGIG come from the germline V gene (reference sequence). Trimming pared 0 bases from V and 4 bases from J, leaving 9 bases between. CDR3 length: 13 amino acids. CDR3 in amino acids: CAWSVDGGTEAFF. CDR3 nucleotides: TGTGCCTGGAGTGTAGATGGTGGCACTGAAGCTTTCTTT.

The table lists this clone with a count of one. This rearrangement joins TRBV9 to TRBJ2-3, with TRBD2 matching over 8 bases. CDR3 length: 14 residues. V was clipped by 7 bases and J by 7 bases; unmatched bases: 11. CDR1 and CDR2 (germline): SGDLS, YYNGEE. The DNA for the CDR3 is TGTGCCAGCGTGGGAGCGGGAGAAGTAAATACGCAGTATTTT. Translating it yields CASVGAGEVNTQYF.

This rearrangement joins TRBV18 to TRBJ2-3, with TRBD2 identical over 10 bases. The CDR3 covers 16 residues. From germline, CDR1 is KGHSH and CDR2 LQKENI. Germline trimming cut 1 base from V and 0 bases from J; bases unmatched to any gene: 1. This CDR3 is CASSPQAGGSTDTQYF. In DNA, the CDR3 is TGTGCCAGCTCACCACAAGCGGGAGGGAGCACAGATACGCAGTATTTT.

The genes are TRBV7-2 and TRBJ2-2; 9 nucleotides match TRBD1. Germline lookup yields CDR1 SGHTA and CDR2 FQGNSA. CDR3 length: 15 amino acids. V lost 6 bases, J lost 3 bases, and 5 bases stayed unmatched. CDR3 coding DNA: TGTGCCAGCAGTTTACAGGGGGCAGACACCGGGGAGCTGTTTTTT. Its translation: CASSLQGADTGELFF.

The V and J genes are TRBV12-5 and TRBJ2-1; 9 bases match TRBD2. This CDR3 spans 19 amino acids. Germline CDR1 LGHNT, CDR2 FRNRAP. Losses at the gene ends were 0 bases for V and 1 base for J; bases not matched to a gene: 10. CDR3 nucleotide sequence: TGTGCTAGTGGTTTGGTACCCCCTCTAAGCGGGAGGTCCTACAATGAGCAGTTCTTC. Translated, it gives CASGLVPPLSGRSYNEQFF.

CDR3 residues: CASSLRPGQGARNEQFF. The CDR3 DNA reads as TGCGCCAGCAGCTTGCGACCGGGACAGGGGGCGAGGAATGAGCAGTTCTTC. This chain connects TRBV5-1 to TRBJ2-1; 12 bases map to TRBD1. Per the germline V gene, CDR1 is SGHRS and CDR2 is YFSETQ. The ends lost 1 base at V and 7 bases at J; junction bases unmatched: 9. The CDR3 runs to 17 residues.

The chain is built from TRBV7-2 and TRBJ1-3; possibly TRBD1 for D (5 bases). CDR3 size: 16 residues. The germline V gene has CDR1 SGHTA and CDR2 FQGNSA. The V and J ends lost 0 bases and 4 bases respectively, with 13 bases between them. CDR3 nucleotides: TGTGCCAGCAGCTTAGCCCCGGGGGATGGAGGAAACACCATATATTTT. It encodes CASSLAPGDGGNTIYF.

The chain links TRBV5-6 to TRBJ1-1; unclear D gene. Germline lookup yields CDR1 SGHDT and CDR2 YYEEEE. The CDR3 is 12 amino acids. The V end was cut by 0 bases, the J end by 6 bases, with 6 bases between. CDR3 coding DNA: TGTGCCAGCAGCTTGGTACGGGCTGAAGCTTTCTTT. This sequence encodes CASSLVRAEAFF.

V usage is TRBV7-8 and J usage is TRBJ1-4; the D is unclear. CDR3 size: 13 residues. The germline CDR1 and CDR2 sequences are SGHVS and FQNEAQ. V dropped 5 bases and J dropped 7 bases, with 11 bases sitting between them. The CDR3 sequence: CASSLGAGEKLFF. As DNA, the CDR3 is TGTGCCAGCAGCCTTGGTGCGGGTGAAAAACTGTTTTTT.